This is a list of T cell receptor beta chains from one sample in a study of PD-1 blockade in classical Hodgkin lymphoma. The table came from immunoSEQ multiplex PCR; TCRdb's copy has only in-frame clones and leaves some out. The repertoire holds 20,000 to 25,000 clones, with 80% as singletons. The specimen was peripheral blood mononuclear cells (PBMCs), collected at baseline. Source of these receptors: a human donor with classical Hodgkin lymphoma. Both conserved end residues are part of each CDR3. Each record gives: V gene, D gene, J gene, clone size, CDR3 protein, CDR3 DNA. A D gene is named only where the DNA matches it firmly. Clone size is given for some rows only: seen once, a few or many times, or a class if the clone is expanded.

V gene: TRBV7-7
D gene: TRBD1
J gene: TRBJ2-2
clone size: .
CDR3 protein: CASSLGTGNTGELFF
CDR3 DNA: TGTGCTAGCAGCTTAGGGACAGGGAACACCGGGGAGCTGTTTTTT

V gene: TRBV19
D gene: .
J gene: TRBJ2-5
clone size: few
CDR3 protein: CASSPAGLETQYF
CDR3 DNA: TGTGCCAGTAGCCCTGCCGGGTTGGAGACCCAGTACTTC

V gene: TRBV11-2
D gene: .
J gene: TRBJ2-7
clone size: .
CDR3 protein: CASSLGLSTYEQYF
CDR3 DNA: TGTGCCAGCAGCCTGGGACTCTCTACCTACGAGCAGTACTTC

V gene: TRBV4-3
D gene: TRBD1
J gene: TRBJ2-7
clone size: .
CDR3 protein: CASSQELGTGYSYEQYF
CDR3 DNA: TGCGCCAGCAGCCAAGAACTCGGGACAGGGTACTCCTACGAGCAGTACTTC

V gene: TRBV10-3
D gene: TRBD1
J gene: TRBJ2-2
clone size: once
CDR3 protein: CANRDSNTGELFF
CDR3 DNA: TGTGCCAACCGGGACAGTAACACCGGGGAGCTGTTTTTT

V gene: TRBV2
D gene: .
J gene: TRBJ2-7
clone size: few
CDR3 protein: CASSGITPYEQYF
CDR3 DNA: TGTGCCAGCAGTGGCATAACGCCCTACGAGCAGTACTTC

V gene: TRBV13
D gene: .
J gene: TRBJ2-2
clone size: medium-sized
CDR3 protein: CASSLGGEVAGELFF
CDR3 DNA: TGTGCCAGCAGCTTAGGAGGGGAAGTCGCCGGGGAGCTGTTTTTT

V gene: TRBV9
D gene: TRBD2
J gene: TRBJ2-1
clone size: .
CDR3 protein: CASSARLAGGPNEQFF
CDR3 DNA: TGTGCCAGCAGCGCCCGACTAGCGGGGGGGCCTAATGAGCAGTTCTTC

V gene: TRBV25-1
D gene: TRBD2
J gene: TRBJ2-1
clone size: .
CDR3 protein: CASSLAGGSNEQFF
CDR3 DNA: TGTGCCAGCAGTTTAGCGGGGGGGAGTAATGAGCAGTTCTTC

V gene: TRBV5-4
D gene: TRBD1
J gene: TRBJ1-1
clone size: .
CDR3 protein: CASSRFPGGNTEAFF
CDR3 DNA: TGTGCCAGCAGCCGCTTCCCAGGGGGTAACACTGAAGCTTTCTTT

V gene: TRBV28
D gene: TRBD1
J gene: TRBJ1-1
clone size: .
CDR3 protein: CASSLLGTANTEAFF
CDR3 DNA: TGTGCCAGCAGTTTACTCGGGACAGCGAACACTGAAGCTTTCTTT

V gene: TRBV7-2
D gene: .
J gene: TRBJ2-7
clone size: once
CDR3 protein: CASSLAPQASYEQYF
CDR3 DNA: TGTGCCAGCAGCTTAGCGCCGCAGGCATCCTACGAGCAGTACTTC

V gene: TRBV2
D gene: .
J gene: TRBJ2-2
clone size: .
CDR3 protein: CASSVGWAGELFF
CDR3 DNA: TGTGCCAGCAGTGTAGGGTGGGCCGGGGAGCTGTTTTTT

V gene: TRBV7-9
D gene: TRBD1
J gene: TRBJ2-5
clone size: .
CDR3 protein: CASSRTLTGTGAVETQYF
CDR3 DNA: TGTGCCAGCAGCCGGACCCTAACCGGGACAGGGGCGGTGGAGACCCAGTACTTC

V gene: TRBV5-1
D gene: TRBD2
J gene: TRBJ2-3
clone size: .
CDR3 protein: CASSPEGGGRADTQYF
CDR3 DNA: TGCGCCAGCAGCCCGGAAGGCGGGGGTCGGGCAGATACGCAGTATTTT

V gene: TRBV29-1
D gene: .
J gene: TRBJ1-2
clone size: .
CDR3 protein: CSAAREGLGGYTF
CDR3 DNA: TGCAGCGCGGCCCGAGAGGGGTTGGGTGGCTACACCTTC

V gene: TRBV9
D gene: TRBD1
J gene: TRBJ2-3
clone size: .
CDR3 protein: CASSVDRGKYRTDTQYF
CDR3 DNA: TGTGCCAGCAGCGTAGACAGGGGGAAGTACCGCACAGATACGCAGTATTTT

V gene: TRBV7-2
D gene: .
J gene: TRBJ2-4
clone size: .
CDR3 protein: CASSSGAENIQYF
CDR3 DNA: TGTGCCAGCAGTTCCGGGGCAGAAAACATTCAGTACTTC

V gene: TRBV2
D gene: .
J gene: TRBJ1-2
clone size: .
CDR3 protein: CASSGPNYGYTF
CDR3 DNA: TGTGCCAGCAGTGGTCCCAACTATGGCTACACCTTC

V gene: TRBV10-3
D gene: .
J gene: TRBJ1-5
clone size: few
CDR3 protein: CAISDGADQPQHF
CDR3 DNA: TGTGCCATCAGTGACGGGGCCGATCAGCCCCAGCATTTT